This section outlines one T cell receptor beta chain sequence together with its context. The antigen remains unidentified. 13 Jbeta primers and 60 Vbeta primers were used for the PCR. Using immunoSEQ multiplex PCR, the repertoire was profiled, and TCRdb retains in-frame clones only, with some absent. Of roughly 200,000 clones detected, 80% appear once; the ten largest clones hold 0.6% to 0.7%. The data originate from a study of cytomegalovirus exposure and HLA in healthy donors. Overall study results and limits: Later, an analysis found that common viral pathogens appeared to be linked with several of the most significant clusters. The authors reported that TCR beta sequences could predict HLA-A and HLA-B alleles. These predictions were accurate for most subjects in the first cohort. More clonal expansion characterized HLA-associated TCR beta chains than equally common others in a later analysis.

This receptor was taken from a boy younger than 18 in good health and CMV-seronegative. Material for sequencing was PBMCs.

In nucleotides, the CDR3 is TGTGCCAGCAGCGTAGGCCCAGGTTTCTCCTACGAGCAGTACTTC. Protein product: CASSVGPGFSYEQYF. The chain uses TRBV9 and TRBJ2-7, with D unresolved. The V end was cut by 0 bases, the J end by 0 bases, with 10 bases between. CDR3 length: 15 residues. Germline CDR1 is SGDLS and CDR2 is YYNGEE.